Following are 10 T cell receptor beta chains from one sample sequenced in a study of early T cells in non-severe SARS-CoV-2 infection. TCRdb itself ran the 5' RACE reads through MiXCR, one entry per CDR3 protein. Among tens of thousands of distinct CDR3 sequences, around 5.6% were seen once, and the ten largest hold roughly 8.4%. Sequenced input: whole blood. These receptors all come from an adult who was a healthcare worker with PCR-confirmed SARS-CoV-2 infection or an uninfected control (not recorded which).

This clonotype was detected ten times or more. The chain combines TRBV27 with TRBJ2-1; D perhaps matches TRBD2 (6 bases). The V end was cut by 0 bases, the J end by 7 bases, with 7 bases between. Germline CDR1 and CDR2: MNHEY and SMNVEV (reference sequence). The CDR3 is made up of 13 amino acids. The DNA for the CDR3 is TGTGCCAGCAGTTTATCGGCGGGAAATGAGCAGTTCTTC. This translates into CASSLSAGNEQFF.

CDR3 loop: CASSFSRAQETQYF. The CDR3 coding sequence is TGTGCCAGCAGTTTCTCCAGGGCCCAAGAGACCCAGTACTTC. This chain connects TRBV27 to TRBJ2-5; D might be TRBD1 (5 bases). The germline CDR1 and CDR2 sequences are MNHEY and SMNVEV (reference sequence). Trimming shortened V by 3 bases and J by 1 base, and 9 bases separated the two germline ends. There are 14 residues in the CDR3.

This clonotype was detected only a few times. V and J are TRBV7-9 and TRBJ1-2; D is unclear. The CDR3 consists of 14 residues. Trimming left V 1 base short and J 8 bases short, with 14 bases between. Germline values: CDR1 SEHNR, CDR2 FQNEAQ (reference sequence). In DNA, the CDR3 is TGTGCCAGCAGCTTAGTGGGAATGATGGGAGGCTACACCTTC. Protein sequence: CASSLVGMMGGYTF.

Many counts were recorded for this clonotype. The chain recombines TRBV6-4 with TRBJ2-1, with 8 bases that match TRBD1. V shed 0 bases, J shed 3 bases, and the junction held 1 base outside the gene matches. Germline V gene sequence: CDR1 MRHNA, CDR2 SNTAGT. This CDR3 has 15 amino acids. DNA of the CDR3: TGTGCCAGCAGTGACTCAACAGGGGGCTACAATGAGCAGTTCTTC. Its protein is CASSDSTGGYNEQFF.

This clonotype was detected once. The chain couples TRBV28 to TRBJ2-3, with a possible D match to TRBD2 (5 bases). This CDR3 comprises 14 residues. Germline loops: CDR1 MDHEN, CDR2 SYDVKM. Trimming pared 7 bases from V and 2 bases from J, leaving 13 bases between. This CDR3 is CASISGFHTDTQYF. Written as DNA, the CDR3 is TGTGCCAGCATTTCGGGGTTCCACACAGATACGCAGTATTTT.

V usage is TRBV19 and J usage is TRBJ2-1; a weak D match, TRBD2 (5 bases). The CDR3 sequence is 16 residues long. Looked up from germline, CDR1 is LNHDA and CDR2 is SQIVND (reference sequence). Trimming stripped 5 bases from V and 0 bases from J, with 14 bases between. CDR3 in amino acids: CASSDVLATSYNEQFF. The DNA for the CDR3 is TGTGCCAGTAGTGACGTCCTAGCTACCTCCTACAATGAGCAGTTCTTC. The full variable domain, its missing parts supplied by reference TRBV19 and TRBJ2-1, is DGGITQSPKYLFRKEGQNVTLSCEQNLNHDAMYWYRQDPGQGLRLIYYSQIVNDFQKGDIAEGYSVSREKKESFPLTVTSAQKNPTAFYLCASSDVLATSYNEQFFGPGTRLTVL.

The J gene is TRBJ2-7, the V gene TRBV7-9, with D unresolved. Trimming shortened V by 1 base and J by 0 bases, and 10 bases separated the two germline ends. This CDR3 has 15 residues. Germline lookup yields CDR1 SEHNR and CDR2 FQNEAQ (reference sequence). CDR3 sequence (DNA): TGTGCCAGCAGCTTAGGTGCAGCAGACTCCTACGAGCAGTACTTC. It yields the protein CASSLGAADSYEQYF.

The chain is built from TRBV29-1 and TRBJ1-2; TRBD1 agrees at 9 bases. The CDR3 length is 13 residues. The J segment lost 7 bases and the V segment lost 7 bases, leaving 10 bases of the junction unmatched. Germline CDR1 reads SQVTM; CDR2 reads ANQGSEA. In DNA, the CDR3 is TGCAGCGGAGGACAGGGGATAGGGCTTGGCTACACCTTC. It encodes CSGGQGIGLGYTF.

This clonotype was detected ten times or more. This rearrangement joins TRBV10-2 to TRBJ1-1; tentative D call: TRBD1 (6 bases). The germline gives CDR1 WSHSY, CDR2 SAAADI. Trimming took 3 bases from V and 2 from J, leaving 10 bases between them. The CDR3 contains 14 residues. CDR3 sequence (DNA): TGCGCCAGCAGTGAAGGACAGAGTAACACTGAAGCTTTCTTT. Translating it yields CASSEGQSNTEAFF.

This clonotype appeared a few times. V gene TRBV12-3 or TRBV12-4 combines with J gene TRBJ2-7; 7 nucleotides match TRBD2. The length of the CDR3 is 14 residues. The V and J ends lost 5 bases and 3 bases, in that order; junction bases with no gene match: 7. CDR3 nucleotides: TGTGCCAGCAGTCAAAAAGGACTAGTCTACGAGCAGTACTTC. This gives the protein CASSQKGLVYEQYF.